The entry that follows covers one T cell receptor beta chain sequence. This entry comes from a study of blood T cell repertoires in COVID-19. Whole-study context: Sites in the United States, Italy and Spain provided acute and convalescent COVID-19 samples.

Sequencing used immunoSEQ multiplex PCR; TCRdb keeps in-frame clones, though not all of them. The table shows almost 400,000 clones, with around 87% occurring only once. This CDR3 spans 15 amino acids. The ends were cut back, 1 base at V and 7 bases at J, with 14 bases in the middle. Germline CDR1 SNHLY, CDR2 FYNNEI. This chain joins TRBV2 and TRBJ1-5; possibly TRBD1 for D (5 bases). The sample comprised peripheral blood. The receptor was isolated from a woman aged 60 to 75 with COVID-19, enrolled during active disease. The DNA for the CDR3 is TGTGCCAGCAGTGAAGGGTTCAGGGTAAGGCAGCCCCAGCATTTT. It specifies CASSEGFRVRQPQHF. The complete variable domain, with remaining parts taken from reference TRBV2 and TRBJ1-5, reads EPEVTQTPSHQVTQMGQEVILRCVPISNHLYFYWYRQILGQKVEFLVSFYNNEISEKSEIFDDQFSVERPDGSNFTLKIRSTKLEDSAMYFCASSEGFRVRQPQHFGDGTRLSIL.